These 5 T cell receptor beta chains originate from one sample sequenced in a study of OX40 agonist ivuxolimab in advanced cancers. Produced via immunoSEQ multiplex PCR; TCRdb's table is partial and in-frame only. Of 80,000 to 85,000 clones listed, about 80% are singletons. The sample here was CD4+ or CD8+ T cells sorted from blood, taken in a trial of the OX40 agonist ivuxolimab. The receptors derive from an adult with an advanced solid tumor such as melanoma, head and neck, liver or kidney cancer.

This chain uses TRBV7-9 with TRBJ1-2; no definite D call. Germline lookup yields CDR1 SEHNR and CDR2 FQNEAQ (reference sequence). Trimming took off 2 bases at V and 5 bases at J, with 15 bases between the two ends. The CDR3 has 15 amino acids. The CDR3 DNA reads as TGTGCCAGCAGCTTATCAAGTTCTTCCTTTTATGGCTACACCTTC. It yields the protein CASSLSSSSFYGYTF.

This chain connects TRBV7-9 to TRBJ1-2; weak D call: TRBD1 (5 bases). The CDR3 runs to 16 residues. Germline loops: CDR1 SEHNR, CDR2 FQNEAQ (reference sequence). Between the trimmed V and J ends, which lost 5 bases and 2 bases, there was a span of 18 bases. The CDR3 spells CASSLPAGGGNYGYTF. DNA of the CDR3: TGTGCCAGCAGCCTACCCGCCGGTGGGGGGAACTATGGCTACACCTTC. The full variable domain, in which reference TRBV7-9 and TRBJ1-2 provide the parts outside the CDR3, is DTGVSQNPRHKITKRGQNVTFRCDPISEHNRLYWYRQTLGQGPEFLTYFQNEAQLEKSRLLSDRFSAERPKGSFSTLEIQRTEQGDSAMYLCASSLPAGGGNYGYTFGSGTRLTVV.

In its sample, this clone was seen a few times. V gene TRBV18 combines with J gene TRBJ2-2, with no clear D. This CDR3 is 14 amino acids long. Trimming stripped 3 bases from V and 5 bases from J, with 10 bases between. CDR1 KGHSH and CDR2 LQKENI come from the germline V gene. The CDR3 DNA reads as TGTGCCAGCTCACCTAGAACCGGAACCGGGGAGCTGTTTTTT. It encodes CASSPRTGTGELFF.

V and J are TRBV2 and TRBJ1-2; 7 bases map to TRBD1. The CDR3 has 14 amino acids. The ends lost 6 bases at V and 1 base at J; junction bases unmatched: 5. Germline V gene data show CDR1 as SNHLY and CDR2 as FYNNEI. The chain's CDR3 is CASRATGVNYGYTF. The CDR3, as DNA: TGTGCCAGCAGGGCAACAGGGGTTAACTATGGCTACACCTTC.

The chain carries TRBV6-6 and TRBJ2-3, with a weak D call TRBD2 (6 bases). Trimming removed 6 bases from V and 2 bases from J, with 12 bases in between. Germline V lookup: CDR1 MNHNY, CDR2 SVGAGI (reference sequence). The CDR3 is 14 residues long. CDR3 DNA: TGTGCCAGCAGCTCGACTAGTTTCACAGATACGCAGTATTTT. Translated: CASSSTSFTDTQYF.